This paragraph covers one TCR beta chain sequence. Its antigen is not known. These data come from a study of lymphopenia after photon versus proton radiotherapy. The repertoire was sequenced with immunoSEQ multiplex PCR; TCRdb's copy has only in-frame clones and lacks some. This sample has approximately 58,000 clones, with about 83% found just once. V was trimmed by 3 bases and J by 5 bases, leaving 10 bases between them. This CDR3 has 13 amino acids. The germline CDR1 and CDR2 sequences are SGHNT and YENEEA. Findings and limits, study-wide: Relative stability marked proton patients; photon patients lost diversity and naive cells.

The rearrangement uses TRBV11-3 and TRBJ2-5; no clear D. The TCR sequence derives from a man over 45 with gastric cancer. The source material was peripheral blood, sampled from a patient treated with photon-based radiotherapy. The CDR3 DNA reads as TGTGCCAGCAGCTTTGGGCAGTATGAGACCCAGTACTTC. Protein product: CASSFGQYETQYF.